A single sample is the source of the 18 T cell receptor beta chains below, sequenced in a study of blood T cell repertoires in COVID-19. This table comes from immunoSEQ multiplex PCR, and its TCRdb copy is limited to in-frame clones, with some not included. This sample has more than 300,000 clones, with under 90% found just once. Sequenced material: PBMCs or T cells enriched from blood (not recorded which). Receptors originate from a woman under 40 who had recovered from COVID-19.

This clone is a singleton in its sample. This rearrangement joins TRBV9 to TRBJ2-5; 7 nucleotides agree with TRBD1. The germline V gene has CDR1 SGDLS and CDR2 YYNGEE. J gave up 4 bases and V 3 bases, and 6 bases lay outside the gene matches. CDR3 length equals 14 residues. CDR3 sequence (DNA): TGTGCCAGCAGCGAGGGGGCCTCCGGAGAGACCCAGTACTTC. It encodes CASSEGASGETQYF.

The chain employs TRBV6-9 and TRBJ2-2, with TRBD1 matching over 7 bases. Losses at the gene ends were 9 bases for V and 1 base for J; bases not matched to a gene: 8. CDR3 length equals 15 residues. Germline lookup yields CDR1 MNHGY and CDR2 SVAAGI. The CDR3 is CARFPNRGNTGELFF. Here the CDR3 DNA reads TGTGCCAGATTTCCTAACAGGGGGAACACCGGGGAGCTGTTTTTT.

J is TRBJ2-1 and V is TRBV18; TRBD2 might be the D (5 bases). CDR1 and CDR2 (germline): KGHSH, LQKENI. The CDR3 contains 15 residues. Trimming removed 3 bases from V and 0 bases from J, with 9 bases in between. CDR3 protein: CASSPSESSYNEQFF. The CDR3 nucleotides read TGTGCCAGCTCACCTAGCGAGAGCTCCTACAATGAGCAGTTCTTC.

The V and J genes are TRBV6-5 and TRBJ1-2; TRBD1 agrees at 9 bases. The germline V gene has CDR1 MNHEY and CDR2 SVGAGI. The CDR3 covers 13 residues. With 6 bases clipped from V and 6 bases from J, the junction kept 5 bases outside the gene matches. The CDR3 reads CASSRTGVHGYTF. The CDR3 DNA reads TGTGCCAGCAGCCGGACAGGGGTCCATGGCTACACCTTC.

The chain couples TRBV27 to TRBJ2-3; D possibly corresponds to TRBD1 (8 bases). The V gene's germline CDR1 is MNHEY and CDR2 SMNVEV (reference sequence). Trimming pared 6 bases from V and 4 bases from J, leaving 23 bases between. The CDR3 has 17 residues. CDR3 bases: TGTGCCAGCAGGACGTGGCCCACAGGGGGGAGGGCAGATACGCAGTATTTT. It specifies CASRTWPTGGRADTQYF.

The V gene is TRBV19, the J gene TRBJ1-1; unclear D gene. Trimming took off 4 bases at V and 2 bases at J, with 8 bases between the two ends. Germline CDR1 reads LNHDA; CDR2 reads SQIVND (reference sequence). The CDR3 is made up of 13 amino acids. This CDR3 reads CASSTSGNTEAFF. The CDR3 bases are TGTGCCAGTAGTACATCAGGAAACACTGAAGCTTTCTTT.

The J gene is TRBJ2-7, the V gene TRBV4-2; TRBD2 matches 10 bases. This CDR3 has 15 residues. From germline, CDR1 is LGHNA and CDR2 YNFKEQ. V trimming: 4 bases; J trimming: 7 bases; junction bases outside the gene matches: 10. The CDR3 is CASSPGLAPPEEQYF. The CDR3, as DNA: TGTGCCAGCAGCCCGGGACTAGCGCCACCGGAGGAGCAGTACTTC.

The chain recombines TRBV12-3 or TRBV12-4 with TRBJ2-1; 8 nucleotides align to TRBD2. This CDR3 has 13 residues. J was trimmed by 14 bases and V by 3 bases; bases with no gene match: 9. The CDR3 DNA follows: TGTGCCAGCAGTTTGGGACTAGAAAGAATCGAGTTCTTC. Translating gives CASSLGLERIEFF.

The CDR3 sequence: CASSGGDDQPQHF. CDR3 bases: TGCGCCAGCAGCGGCGGCGATGATCAGCCCCAGCATTTT. The V call is TRBV5-1, the J call TRBJ1-5; D not resolved. This CDR3 is built from 13 residues. The germline gives CDR1 SGHRS, CDR2 YFSETQ. Trimming cost V 4 bases and J 5 bases, with 10 bases left between them.

The DNA for the CDR3 is TGTGCCAGCAGTGGTCCCGGGACAGGGTCCGGGGGCTACGAGCAGTACTTC. Translation: CASSGPGTGSGGYEQYF. The J gene is TRBJ2-7, the V gene TRBV6-1, with 9 bases identical to TRBD1. The germline CDR1 and CDR2 sequences are MNHNS and SASEGT. The CDR3 has 17 residues. Trimming took 4 bases from V and 3 from J; bases not matched to a gene: 13.

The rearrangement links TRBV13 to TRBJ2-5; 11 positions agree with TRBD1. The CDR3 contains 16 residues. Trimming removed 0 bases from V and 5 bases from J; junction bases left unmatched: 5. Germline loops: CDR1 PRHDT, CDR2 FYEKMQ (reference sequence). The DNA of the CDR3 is TGTGCCAGCAGCTTAGGGGGGACAGGGGGGTCGGAGACCCAGTACTTC. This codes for CASSLGGTGGSETQYF. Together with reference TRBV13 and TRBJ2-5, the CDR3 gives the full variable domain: AAGVIQSPRHLIKEKRETATLKCYPIPRHDTVYWYQQGPGQDPQFLISFYEKMQSDKGSIPDRFSAQQFSDYHSELNMSSLELGDSALYFCASSLGGTGGSETQYFGPGTRLLVL.

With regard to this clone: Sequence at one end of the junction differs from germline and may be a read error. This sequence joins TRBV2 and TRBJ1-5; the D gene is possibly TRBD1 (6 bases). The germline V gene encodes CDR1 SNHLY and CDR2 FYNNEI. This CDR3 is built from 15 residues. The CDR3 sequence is CASSKQGYSSQPQHF. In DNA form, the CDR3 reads TGTGCCAGCAGTAAACAGGGATATAGCAGTCAGCCCCAGCATTTT.

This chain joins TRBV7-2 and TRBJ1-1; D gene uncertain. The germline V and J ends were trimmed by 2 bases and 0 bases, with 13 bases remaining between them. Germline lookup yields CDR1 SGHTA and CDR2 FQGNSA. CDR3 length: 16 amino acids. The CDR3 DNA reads TGTGCCAGCAGCTTATCTGGAGGGTGGGTGAACACTGAAGCTTTCTTT. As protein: CASSLSGGWVNTEAFF.

The CDR3 sequence: CASSPGTSGQSSYNEQFF. CDR3 nucleotide sequence: TGCGCCAGCAGCCCCGGGACTAGCGGACAGAGCTCCTACAATGAGCAGTTCTTC. The chain combines TRBV5-1 with TRBJ2-1; TRBD2 matches 11 bases. Germline trimming cut 4 bases from V and 0 bases from J; bases unmatched to any gene: 9. Germline CDR1 reads SGHRS; CDR2 reads YFSETQ. This CDR3 contains 18 residues.

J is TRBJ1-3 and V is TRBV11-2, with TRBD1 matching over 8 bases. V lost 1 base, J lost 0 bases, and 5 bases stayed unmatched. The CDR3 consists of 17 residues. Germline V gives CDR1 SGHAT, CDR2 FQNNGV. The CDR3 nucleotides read TGTGCCAGCAGCTTAGTCGGACAGGGATTCTCTGGAAACACCATATATTTT. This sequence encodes CASSLVGQGFSGNTIYF.

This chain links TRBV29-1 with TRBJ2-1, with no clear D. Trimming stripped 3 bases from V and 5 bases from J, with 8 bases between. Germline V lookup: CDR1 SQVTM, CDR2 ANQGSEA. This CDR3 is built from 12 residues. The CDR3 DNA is TGCAGCGTTGACCCCGGAGACAATGAGCAGTTCTTC. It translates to CSVDPGDNEQFF.

As DNA, the CDR3 is TGTGCCAGCAGTTTCCGGGGTACAATGGATACGCAGTATTTT. This sequence encodes CASSFRGTMDTQYF. The rearrangement uses TRBV28 and TRBJ2-3; D perhaps matches TRBD2 (5 bases). The germline gives CDR1 MDHEN, CDR2 SYDVKM. V shed 3 bases and J shed 6 bases, with 13 bases lying between them. The CDR3 is 14 residues long. Looking up the rest from reference TRBV28 and TRBJ2-3 gives the full variable domain: DVKVTQSSRYLVKRTGEKVFLECVQDMDHENMFWYRQDPGLGLRLIYFSYDVKMKEKGDIPEGYSVSREKKERFSLILESASTNQTSMYLCASSFRGTMDTQYFGPGTRLTVL.

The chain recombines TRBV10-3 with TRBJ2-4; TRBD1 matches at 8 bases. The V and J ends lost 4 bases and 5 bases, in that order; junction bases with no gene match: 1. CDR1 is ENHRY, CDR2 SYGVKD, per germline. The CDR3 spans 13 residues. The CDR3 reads CAISAGQENIQYF. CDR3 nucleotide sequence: TGTGCCATCAGTGCGGGACAGGAAAACATTCAGTACTTC.